The clone carrying this T cell receptor beta chain was detected ten times or more. As yet, its antigen is unknown. The germline gene is not matched at one end of the junction; a read error may be the cause. This record belongs to a study of T cells in Graves' hyperthyroidism and ophthalmopathy. General observations from the study: Classification by a 13 V-J model distinguished ophthalmopathy from stable hyperthyroidism. Blood also held most thyroid clonotypes expanded beyond 0.001.

RNA transcripts gave rise to amplified TCR beta CDR3 regions. The study used the HTBI primer set for a first-round RT-PCR of the TCR CDR3. Each CDR3 protein is one row after TCRdb ran MiXCR on the multiplex PCR reads. The repertoire has hundreds of thousands of distinct CDR3 sequences, 14% of them found once; the top ten carry under 15%. Isolation of PBMCs was performed on about 10 ml fresh peripheral blood. The CDR3 contains 17 residues. The germline gives CDR1 SGHRS, CDR2 YFSETQ. The sequencing sample was made of blood. The rearrangement uses TRBV5-1 and TRBJ2-2; 9 bases map to TRBD1. The origin of this receptor is a woman aged 50 to 65 with Graves' ophthalmopathy. CDR3 nucleotide sequence: TGCGCCAGCAGCACTGACCCTCCGGGACAGGGAACCGAGGAGCTGTTTTTT. It specifies CASSTDPPGQGTEELFF.